A selection of T cell receptor beta chains follows, all from one sample in a study of blood T cell repertoires in COVID-19. Profiling relied on immunoSEQ multiplex PCR, and the TCRdb table lists in-frame clones only, not all of them. The data hold some 200,000 clones, with 90% to 95% observed a single time. Sample: peripheral blood. The receptors were gathered from a man aged 25-45 years with COVID-19, enrolled during active disease. Each CDR3 is given with its conserved first and last residue. D genes are given only for firm matches. Size is omitted from some rows. Given values are once, few, many or a class for expanded clones.

>TRBJ1-2|.|16|TRBV19|TRBD1
CASSIRDSPSSYGYTF
TGTGCCAGTAGTATCCGGGACAGTCCCTCCAGCTATGGCTACACCTTC
>TRBJ2-3|.|15|TRBV2|.
CASSEVTRAADTQYF
TGTGCCAGCAGTGAAGTTACTAGAGCTGCAGATACGCAGTATTTT
>TRBJ2-5|once|11|TRBV6-5|.
CASSYEGTQYF
TGTGCCAGCAGTTACGAGGGGACCCAGTACTTC
>TRBJ1-1|.|14|TRBV11-2|TRBD1
CASSLVQGGLEAFF
TGTGCCAGCAGCTTAGTACAGGGGGGACTCGAAGCTTTCTTT
>TRBJ1-2|.|12|TRBV28|.
CASRLEVGGYTF
TGTGCCAGCCGATTGGAGGTAGGCGGCTACACCTTC
>TRBJ2-1|.|16|TRBV6-5|.
CASSYSRSGVSGEQFF
TGTGCCAGCAGTTACTCGAGGTCGGGGGTCTCTGGTGAGCAGTTCTTC
>TRBJ2-5|.|13|TRBV5-1|.
CASSLQDRKTQYF
TGCGCCAGCAGCTTGCAAGACAGAAAGACCCAGTACTTC
>TRBJ1-2|.|14|TRBV9|.
CASSGEGNHYGYTF
TGTGCCAGCAGCGGGGAGGGGAATCACTATGGCTACACCTTC
>TRBJ2-1|few|16|TRBV19|.
CASTTGATNSYNEQFF
TGTGCCAGTACCACAGGTGCTACCAACTCCTACAATGAGCAGTTCTTC
>TRBJ1-6|.|15|TRBV2|.
CASLFGSQVNSPLHF
TGTGCCAGCTTATTTGGGAGCCAGGTGAATTCACCCCTCCACTTT
>TRBJ2-7|.|14|TRBV11-2|TRBD2
CASSLGKREYEQYF
TGTGCCAGCAGCTTAGGAAAGCGGGAGTACGAGCAGTACTTC
>TRBJ1-1|.|13|TRBV11-2|.
CASSIEGGTEAFF
TGTGCCAGCAGCATCGAAGGGGGCACTGAAGCTTTCTTT
>TRBJ2-5|.|12|TRBV5-1|.
CASSLGQETQYF
TGCGCCAGCAGCTTGGGTCAGGAGACCCAGTACTTC
>TRBJ2-2|.|16|TRBV4-1|TRBD2
CASNPHGGNKAGELFF
TGCGCCAGCAACCCCCACGGGGGGAATAAGGCCGGGGAGCTGTTTTTT
>TRBJ2-7|.|15|TRBV7-9|.
CASSYRDLGTYEQYF
TGTGCCAGCAGCTACCGGGACTTAGGAACCTACGAGCAGTACTTC
>TRBJ2-7|.|14|TRBV3-1/TRBV3-2|.
CASSARVGAYEQYF
TGTGCCAGCAGCGCCAGAGTTGGAGCTTACGAGCAGTACTTC
>TRBJ1-1|.|13|TRBV12-3/TRBV12-4|.
CASSLRRQSEAFF
TGTGCCAGCAGTTTAAGGAGGCAGTCTGAAGCTTTCTTT
>TRBJ1-1|.|14|TRBV18|.
CASSPGSSDTEAFF
TGTGCCAGCTCACCAGGTAGTTCCGACACTGAAGCTTTCTTT
>TRBJ1-1|.|13|TRBV12-3/TRBV12-4|TRBD1
CASNSVQGTEAFF
TGTGCCAGCAATTCTGTACAGGGGACTGAAGCTTTCTTT
>TRBJ2-3|once|15|TRBV19|TRBD2
CASSLGTSGGFGQYF
TGTGCCAGTAGTCTGGGGACTAGCGGGGGATTTGGGCAGTATTTT
>TRBJ1-6|once|15|TRBV6-1|.
CASSEAWREGSPLHF
TGTGCCAGCAGTGAAGCTTGGAGGGAAGGCTCACCCCTCCACTTT
>TRBJ1-2|once|17|TRBV19|.
CASSISLREGRNYGYTF
TGTGCCAGTAGTATCAGTCTTAGGGAGGGGAGGAACTATGGCTACACCTTC
>TRBJ2-7|.|16|TRBV4-2|TRBD2
CASSQGLAEGAYEQYF
TGTGCCAGCAGCCAAGGACTAGCGGAGGGCGCCTACGAGCAGTACTTC
>TRBJ2-3|.|19|TRBV11-2|TRBD2
CASSLNFGLAGGSTDTQYF
TGTGCCAGCAGCTTAAATTTCGGACTAGCGGGGGGTAGCACAGATACGCAGTATTTT
>TRBJ2-5|.|12|TRBV5-1|.
CASSLSRETQYF
TGCGCCAGCAGCCTGTCTAGGGAGACCCAGTACTTC
>TRBJ1-2|.|16|TRBV6-5|TRBD1
CASSYGLTGVLDGYTF
TGTGCCAGCAGTTACGGATTAACAGGGGTTTTGGATGGCTACACCTTC
>TRBJ1-6|.|17|TRBV14|.
CASSRRYNRQQNSPLHF
TGTGCCAGCAGCCGCCGCTACAACCGACAGCAAAATTCACCCCTCCACTTT